A selection of T cell receptor beta chains follows, all from one sample in a study of cytomegalovirus exposure and HLA in healthy donors. TCRdb's copy holds only in-frame clones and misses some; the assay was immunoSEQ multiplex PCR. The table includes roughly 150,000 clones, 75% to 90% detected once. The sequencing sample was made of PBMCs. The source of these receptors is a female donor in good health and CMV-seronegative. The CDR3 runs from the conserved cysteine through the conserved F or W. D genes are given only for firm matches. Clone size is stated in some rows and not others, as once, few, many or a class when expanded.

J gene,CDR3 length,D gene,V gene,clone size,CDR3 protein,CDR3 DNA
TRBJ2-7,17,NA,TRBV4-1,NA,CASSQSSSHIPSYEQYF,TGCGCCAGCAGCCAGAGTTCTAGCCACATCCCCTCCTACGAGCAGTACTTC
TRBJ2-5,16,TRBD1,TRBV11-1,NA,CASSSGTGVLQETQYF,TGTGCCAGCAGCTCCGGGACAGGGGTTCTTCAAGAGACCCAGTACTTC
TRBJ2-7,15,NA,TRBV10-3,NA,CAISGFTGAVYEQYF,TGTGCCATCAGTGGGTTCACGGGAGCGGTCTACGAGCAGTACTTC
TRBJ2-3,15,TRBD2,TRBV27,once,CATSQAGGAPDTQYF,TGTGCCACCTCACAAGCGGGAGGGGCACCAGATACGCAGTATTTT
TRBJ2-7,16,NA,TRBV6-5,NA,CASSYSSSTVLYEQYF,TGTGCCAGCAGTTACTCATCATCGACAGTGTTATACGAGCAGTACTTC
TRBJ2-7,14,TRBD2,TRBV28,NA,CASSFGLASYEQYF,TGTGCCAGCAGCTTCGGACTAGCGAGCTACGAGCAGTACTTC
TRBJ2-1,15,NA,TRBV21-1,once,CASSKAPGAYNEQFF,TGTGCCAGCAGCAAAGCGCCGGGAGCCTACAATGAGCAGTTCTTC
TRBJ1-3,16,NA,TRBV6-1,few,CASSELLRPSGNTIYF,TGTGCCAGCAGTGAATTACTACGGCCCTCTGGAAACACCATATATTTT
TRBJ2-3,15,TRBD1,TRBV4-1,NA,CASSQQTGVTDTQYF,TGCGCCAGCAGCCAACAGACAGGGGTTACAGATACGCAGTATTTT
TRBJ2-3,13,NA,TRBV10-3,NA,CAISERTSDTQYF,TGTGCCATCAGTGAAAGGACATCAGATACGCAGTATTTT
TRBJ2-7,15,NA,TRBV6-1,NA,CASSEAWGGPYEQYF,TGTGCCAGCAGTGAAGCTTGGGGGGGGCCCTACGAGCAGTACTTC
TRBJ2-1,16,TRBD1,TRBV28,NA,CASSFQTGGVYNEQFF,TGTGCCAGCAGTTTCCAGACAGGGGGGGTATACAATGAGCAGTTCTTC
TRBJ1-1,14,TRBD1,TRBV19,once,CASSIWDRNTEAFF,TGTGCCAGTAGTATCTGGGACAGGAACACTGAAGCTTTCTTT
TRBJ2-7,16,TRBD1,TRBV19,NA,CASSQTRDSFSYEQYF,TGTGCCAGTAGTCAGACACGGGACAGTTTCTCCTACGAGCAGTACTTC
TRBJ2-2,16,NA,TRBV4-1,NA,CASSLEPHLNTGELFF,TGCGCCAGCAGCCTCGAACCCCACTTGAACACCGGGGAGCTGTTTTTT
TRBJ2-7,15,NA,TRBV2,NA,CASSEKLTAEYEQYF,TGTGCCAGCAGTGAAAAATTGACTGCCGAATACGAGCAGTACTTC
TRBJ2-1,17,TRBD2,TRBV29-1,NA,CSVLPYATGGIDNEQFF,TGCAGCGTTCTCCCTTACGCGACGGGGGGGATCGACAATGAGCAGTTCTTC
TRBJ2-5,15,TRBD2,TRBV5-4,once,CVSSGGLAVEETQYF,TGTGTCAGCAGCGGGGGACTAGCGGTAGAAGAGACCCAGTACTTC
TRBJ2-2,20,TRBD2,TRBV7-3,NA,CASSRKTSGMSNLNTGELFF,TGTGCCAGCAGCAGAAAGACTAGCGGAATGTCTAACTTGAACACCGGGGAGCTGTTTTTT
TRBJ2-5,14,TRBD2,TRBV30,NA,CAWSVGLAPGTQYF,TGTGCCTGGAGTGTCGGACTAGCGCCGGGGACCCAGTACTTC
TRBJ2-7,16,NA,TRBV7-6,NA,CASSLASTGSSYEQYF,TGTGCCAGCAGCTTAGCGTCGACGGGAAGCTCCTACGAGCAGTACTTC
TRBJ2-7,15,TRBD1,TRBV28,NA,CASSLLGDRGHEQYF,TGTGCCAGCAGTTTATTGGGGGACAGGGGCCACGAGCAGTACTTC
TRBJ1-2,15,TRBD1,TRBV13,NA,CASSLSRTGLDGYTF,TGTGCCAGCAGCTTATCCCGGACAGGATTGGATGGCTACACCTTC
TRBJ1-1,16,NA,TRBV5-6,NA,CASSLVRRTTNTEAFF,TGTGCCAGCAGCTTGGTTCGGAGGACGACGAACACTGAAGCTTTCTTT
TRBJ2-7,12,TRBD2,TRBV27,NA,CASRLAGGEQYF,TGTGCCAGCAGACTAGCGGGAGGCGAGCAGTACTTC
TRBJ1-1,12,NA,TRBV28,once,CASSSPPAEAFF,TGTGCCAGCAGTTCCCCCCCCGCTGAAGCTTTCTTT
TRBJ1-5,15,NA,TRBV2,NA,CASKETVISNQPQHF,TGTGCCAGCAAAGAGACAGTCATTAGCAATCAGCCCCAGCATTTT
TRBJ2-7,13,NA,TRBV6-1,few,CARLARTLYEQYF,TGTGCCAGACTAGCAAGGACCTTGTACGAGCAGTACTTC
TRBJ2-2,15,TRBD1,TRBV28,few,CASSEGQSAGGELFF,TGTGCCAGCAGTGAGGGACAGTCAGCCGGCGGGGAGCTGTTTTTT
TRBJ2-1,14,TRBD2,TRBV29-1,NA,CSARDYRSYNEQFF,TGCAGCGCCCGGGACTACCGTTCCTACAATGAGCAGTTCTTC
TRBJ2-7,11,NA,TRBV30,NA,CAWNSPYEQYF,TGTGCCTGGAATTCTCCGTACGAGCAGTACTTC
TRBJ2-1,14,TRBD2,TRBV5-4,NA,CASSAGLAGNEQFF,TGTGCCAGCAGCGCCGGACTAGCGGGGAATGAGCAGTTCTTC
TRBJ2-1,16,TRBD1,TRBV2,NA,CASSEFKGASYNEQFF,TGTGCCAGCAGTGAGTTTAAGGGGGCGTCCTACAATGAGCAGTTCTTC
TRBJ2-2,13,NA,TRBV11-2,few,CASSLDGTGELFF,TGTGCCAGCAGCTTAGACGGCACCGGGGAGCTGTTTTTT
TRBJ2-5,13,NA,TRBV21-1,once,CASSNEREETQYF,TGTGCCAGCAGCAATGAGCGGGAAGAGACCCAGTACTTC
TRBJ1-5,14,NA,TRBV27,NA,CASSLSGEGQPQHF,TGTGCCAGCAGTTTATCCGGGGAGGGTCAGCCCCAGCATTTT
TRBJ1-5,13,NA,TRBV7-2,NA,CASSFPGNQPQHF,TGTGCCAGCAGCTTTCCGGGTAATCAGCCCCAGCATTTT
TRBJ2-7,15,TRBD1,TRBV4-1,NA,CASSQPGQGTYEQYF,TGCGCCAGCAGCCAACCGGGACAGGGTACCTACGAGCAGTACTTC
TRBJ1-1,16,TRBD1,TRBV5-6,many,CASSLPAGQGGTEAFF,TGTGCCAGCAGCTTGCCCGCTGGACAGGGCGGCACTGAAGCTTTCTTT
TRBJ2-5,14,TRBD1,TRBV11-3,NA,CASSRQGVWETQYF,TGTGCCAGCAGCCGACAGGGGGTGTGGGAGACCCAGTACTTC
TRBJ1-1,14,TRBD1,TRBV6-1,NA,CASSVQGGNTEAFF,TGTGCCAGCAGTGTCCAGGGGGGGAACACTGAAGCTTTCTTT
TRBJ1-5,16,TRBD1,TRBV19,once,CASTLNQGVVNQPQHF,TGTGCCAGTACCCTGAATCAGGGGGTCGTCAATCAGCCCCAGCATTTT
TRBJ2-1,16,NA,TRBV13,NA,CASSWTLAGNLNEQFF,TGTGCCAGCAGCTGGACCTTGGCGGGAAATCTTAATGAGCAGTTCTTC
TRBJ2-5,15,TRBD2,TRBV5-6,NA,CASLRLAVGEETQYF,TGTGCCAGCTTAAGACTAGCGGTTGGTGAAGAGACCCAGTACTTC
TRBJ1-3,16,NA,TRBV28,few,CASSPLEWSSGNTIYF,TGTGCCAGCAGTCCACTAGAGTGGAGCTCTGGAAACACCATATATTTT
TRBJ2-3,14,TRBD1,TRBV27,NA,CASSPEGATDTQYF,TGTGCCAGCAGCCCCGAGGGGGCCACAGATACGCAGTATTTT
TRBJ1-5,18,NA,TRBV28,NA,CASSLTPTRRGVNQPQHF,TGTGCCAGCAGTTTAACACCTACGCGGAGGGGTGTCAATCAGCCCCAGCATTTT
TRBJ2-6,15,NA,TRBV5-1,few,CASAPGNSGANVLTF,TGCGCCAGCGCCCCGGGAAACTCTGGGGCCAACGTCCTGACTTTC
TRBJ1-4,15,NA,TRBV7-2,NA,CASSSGVSSNEKLFF,TGTGCCAGCAGCTCGGGAGTATCGTCTAATGAAAAACTGTTTTTT
TRBJ1-5,13,NA,TRBV9,NA,CASSVAPDQPQHF,TGTGCCAGCAGCGTAGCTCCAGATCAGCCCCAGCATTTT
TRBJ1-2,13,NA,TRBV5-1,NA,CASSIDIGYGYTF,TGCGCCAGCAGCATCGACATAGGCTATGGCTACACCTTC
TRBJ2-1,18,NA,TRBV15,NA,CATSRGLGEAVSYNEQFF,TGTGCCACCAGCAGAGGTCTCGGGGAAGCAGTCTCCTACAATGAGCAGTTCTTC
TRBJ1-3,15,NA,TRBV6-1,NA,CASSDPRGSGNTIYF,TGTGCCAGCAGTGACCCCCGGGGGTCAGGAAACACCATATATTTT
TRBJ1-2,13,TRBD1,TRBV28,NA,CASSLGTGYGYTF,TGTGCCAGCAGTCTCGGGACAGGGTATGGCTACACCTTC
TRBJ2-1,15,TRBD2,TRBV6-5,NA,CASSYFREVENEQFF,TGTGCCAGCAGTTACTTTCGGGAGGTGGAGAATGAGCAGTTCTTC
TRBJ1-1,15,NA,TRBV7-9,NA,CASSSFEGRNTEAFF,TGTGCCAGCAGCAGCTTCGAGGGTCGGAACACTGAAGCTTTCTTT
TRBJ1-1,14,NA,TRBV4-1,NA,CASSQGGSNTEAFF,TGCGCCAGCAGCCAGGGGGGATCGAACACTGAAGCTTTCTTT
TRBJ1-5,15,NA,TRBV6-1,NA,CASRPTVYSNQPQHF,TGTGCCAGCAGACCGACAGTGTATAGCAATCAGCCCCAGCATTTT
TRBJ1-1,15,NA,TRBV11-2,once,CASSDEGAANTEAFF,TGTGCCAGCAGCGACGAAGGGGCGGCGAACACTGAAGCTTTCTTT
TRBJ2-3,16,NA,TRBV28,once,CASSFLTTRATDTQYF,TGTGCCAGCAGTTTTCTTACTACTAGAGCCACAGATACGCAGTATTTT